The entry below gives a single T cell receptor (beta chain) sequence along with its context. The V gene's germline CDR1 is KGHSH and CDR2 LQKENI. V lost 1 base and J lost 4; bases outside the gene matches: 4. The CDR3 has 16 amino acids. These data come from a study of blood T cell repertoires in COVID-19. Generated by immunoSEQ multiplex PCR, the TCRdb table keeps only in-frame clones and is missing some. The top ten hold roughly 18% of the sample, which has about 130,000 clones, 86% seen once. The receptor was isolated from a woman aged 45-60 years who had recovered from COVID-19. The chain couples TRBV18 to TRBJ2-3; 11 positions match TRBD1. The sequenced sample was peripheral blood. In DNA form, the CDR3 reads TGTGCCAGCTCACCACAGGACAGGGGGCACGCAGATACGCAGTATTTT. This codes for CASSPQDRGHADTQYF.